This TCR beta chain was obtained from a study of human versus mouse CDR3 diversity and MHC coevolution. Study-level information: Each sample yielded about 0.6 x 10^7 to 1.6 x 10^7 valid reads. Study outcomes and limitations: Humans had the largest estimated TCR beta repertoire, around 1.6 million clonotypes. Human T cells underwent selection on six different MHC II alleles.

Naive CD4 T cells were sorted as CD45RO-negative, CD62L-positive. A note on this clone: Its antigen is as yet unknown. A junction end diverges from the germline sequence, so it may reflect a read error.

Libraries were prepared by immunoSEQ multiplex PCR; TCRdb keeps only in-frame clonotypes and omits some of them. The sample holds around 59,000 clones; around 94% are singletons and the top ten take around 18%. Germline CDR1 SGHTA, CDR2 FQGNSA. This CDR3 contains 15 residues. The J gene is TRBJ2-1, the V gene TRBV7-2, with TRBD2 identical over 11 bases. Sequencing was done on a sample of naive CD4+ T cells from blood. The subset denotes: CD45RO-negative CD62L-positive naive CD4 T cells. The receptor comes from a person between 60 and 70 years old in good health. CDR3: CASTLAGGPPNEQFF. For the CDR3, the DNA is TGTGCCAGCACCTTAGCGGGAGGGCCGCCCAATGAGCAGTTCTTC.